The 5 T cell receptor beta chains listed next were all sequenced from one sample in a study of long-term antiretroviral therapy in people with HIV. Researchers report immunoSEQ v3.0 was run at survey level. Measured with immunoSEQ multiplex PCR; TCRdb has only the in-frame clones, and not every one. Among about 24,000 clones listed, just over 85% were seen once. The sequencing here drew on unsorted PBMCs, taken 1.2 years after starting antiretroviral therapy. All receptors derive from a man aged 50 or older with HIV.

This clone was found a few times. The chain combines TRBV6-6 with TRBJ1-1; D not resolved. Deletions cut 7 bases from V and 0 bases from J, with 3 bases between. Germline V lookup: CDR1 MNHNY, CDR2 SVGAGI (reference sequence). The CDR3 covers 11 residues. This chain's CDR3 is CASTLNTEAFF. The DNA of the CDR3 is TGTGCCAGCACTTTGAACACTGAAGCTTTCTTT.

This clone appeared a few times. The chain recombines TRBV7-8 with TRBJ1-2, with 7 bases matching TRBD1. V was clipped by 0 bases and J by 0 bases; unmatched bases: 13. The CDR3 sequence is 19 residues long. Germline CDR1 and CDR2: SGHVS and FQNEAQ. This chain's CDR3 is CASSLATGRGLEANYGYTF. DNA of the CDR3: TGTGCCAGCAGCTTAGCCACGGGAAGGGGGCTGGAAGCTAACTATGGCTACACCTTC.

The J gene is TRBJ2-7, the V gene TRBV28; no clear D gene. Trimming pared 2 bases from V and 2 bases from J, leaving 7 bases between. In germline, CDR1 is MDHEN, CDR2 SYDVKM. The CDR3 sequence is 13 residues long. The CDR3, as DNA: TGTGCCAGCAGTTTAACGGCCCCCTACGAGCAGTACTTC. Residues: CASSLTAPYEQYF.

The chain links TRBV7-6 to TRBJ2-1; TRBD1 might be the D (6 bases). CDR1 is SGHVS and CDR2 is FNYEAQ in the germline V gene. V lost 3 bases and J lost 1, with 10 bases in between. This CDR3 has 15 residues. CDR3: CASSFTGISYNEQFF. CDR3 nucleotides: TGTGCCAGCAGCTTTACAGGGATTTCCTACAATGAGCAGTTCTTC.

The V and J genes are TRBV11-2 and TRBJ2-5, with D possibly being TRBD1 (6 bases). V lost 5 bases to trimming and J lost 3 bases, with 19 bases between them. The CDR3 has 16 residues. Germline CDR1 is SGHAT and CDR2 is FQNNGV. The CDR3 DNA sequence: TGTGCCAGCAGCCCTCAGGCGCAATCAGGGGAAGAGACCCAGTACTTC. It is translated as CASSPQAQSGEETQYF. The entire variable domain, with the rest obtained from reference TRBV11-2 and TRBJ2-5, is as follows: EAGVAQSPRYKIIEKRQSVAFWCNPISGHATLYWYQQILGQGPKLLIQFQNNGVVDDSQLPKDRFSAERLKGVDSTLKIQPAKLEDSAVYLCASSPQAQSGEETQYFGPGTRLLVL.